The rows below give T cell receptor beta chains drawn from one sample of a study of shared clonotypes between healthy human individuals. Some clones are missing from TCRdb's copy, which holds only in-frame ones; the method was immunoSEQ multiplex PCR. The table lists roughly 2.5 million clones, more than 90% of them singletons. Sequenced: naive CD4+ T cells sorted from blood. The receptors here all came from a man between 18 and 35 years old in good health. Both conserved end residues are part of each CDR3. Each record gives: V gene, clone size, J gene, D gene, CDR3 DNA, CDR3 protein. D genes are given only for firm matches. Some rows mark clone size as missing; the rest say once, few, many or name a class of expanded clone.

TRBV5-1	NA	TRBJ2-7	TRBD1	TGCGCCAGCAGCCCCACCGCGGGACAGGGGTACCTCTACGAGCAGTACTTC	CASSPTAGQGYLYEQYF
TRBV7-9	once	TRBJ2-7	NA	TGTGCCAGCAGCTTAGGGGGACAATCCTACGAGCAGTACTTC	CASSLGGQSYEQYF
TRBV5-1	NA	TRBJ2-3	TRBD2	TGCGCCAGCAGCTTGACTAGCGGGGGGGATACGCAGTATTTT	CASSLTSGGDTQYF
TRBV4-1	NA	TRBJ2-7	NA	TGCGCCAGCAGCCAAGTCCGGGACAGAACGTTCCTAGCGAATAACGAGCAGTACTTC	CASSQVRDRTFLANNEQYF
TRBV10-1	few	TRBJ1-1	NA	TGCGCCAGCAGTGAGGCGGGGGGGACTGAAGCTTTCTTT	CASSEAGGTEAFF
TRBV2	NA	TRBJ1-2	NA	TGTGCCAGCAGTGCATTTAGGGGGGATGGCTACACCTTC	CASSAFRGDGYTF
TRBV29-1	NA	TRBJ2-5	NA	TGCAGCGTTTCTGTCGAGACCCAGTACTTC	CSVSVETQYF
TRBV6-1	NA	TRBJ2-2	NA	TGTGCCAGCAGTGGAATACTAGGGGCCGGGGAGCTGTTTTTT	CASSGILGAGELFF
TRBV6-6	NA	TRBJ1-1	NA	TGTGCCAGCAGCTGGGACGGGATGAACACTGAAGCTTTCTTT	CASSWDGMNTEAFF
TRBV5-1	NA	TRBJ2-2	NA	TGCGCCAGCAGCTTGAGGGGCGAGGGCGGCGGGGAGCTGTTTTTT	CASSLRGEGGGELFF
TRBV2	NA	TRBJ2-5	TRBD1	TGTGCCAGTACAGGGGAGCAAGAGACCCAGTACTTC	CASTGEQETQYF
TRBV2	NA	TRBJ2-5	TRBD1	TGTGCCAGCACCCGGGACAGCGGAGAGACCCAGTACTTC	CASTRDSGETQYF
TRBV11-2	NA	TRBJ1-5	TRBD1	TGTGCCAGCAGCCCCGACAGGGGGCCTAATCAGCCCCAGCATTTT	CASSPDRGPNQPQHF
TRBV7-9	NA	TRBJ2-7	TRBD1	TGTGCCAGCAGCCCCTGGACAGGGGGAGCATACGAGCAGTACTTC	CASSPWTGGAYEQYF
TRBV29-1	NA	TRBJ1-1	TRBD1	TGCAGCGTTGAACCGGGACAGGTTCTGAACACTGAAGCTTTCTTT	CSVEPGQVLNTEAFF
TRBV30	NA	TRBJ1-2	NA	TGTGCCTGGAGTGAGCAGCTAAACTATGGCTACACCTTC	CAWSEQLNYGYTF
TRBV2	NA	TRBJ2-3	NA	TGTGCCAGCAGTTCGACAACTGTTGCCACAGATACGCAGTATTTT	CASSSTTVATDTQYF
TRBV2	NA	TRBJ1-2	NA	TGTGCCAGCAGGGAACCTGGACAGTTGGGGTATGGCTACACCTTC	CASREPGQLGYGYTF
TRBV7-9	NA	TRBJ2-1	NA	TGTGCCAGCAGCCAAATGGGGGGTTACTACAATGAGCAGTTCTTC	CASSQMGGYYNEQFF
TRBV5-1	NA	TRBJ2-5	TRBD2	TGCGCCAGCAGCTCGACGACTAGCGGGGGTGAAGAGACCCAGTACTTC	CASSSTTSGGEETQYF
TRBV18	NA	TRBJ2-2	NA	TGTGCCAGCTCACCGAGACCCATAACGAACACCGGGGAGCTGTTTTTT	CASSPRPITNTGELFF
TRBV29-1	NA	TRBJ2-7	NA	TGCAGCGCATCCCTGAACACCTACGAGCAGTACTTC	CSASLNTYEQYF
TRBV18	NA	TRBJ1-1	TRBD1	TGTGCCAGCTCAGGGACAGGAGGGAACACTGAAGCTTTCTTT	CASSGTGGNTEAFF
TRBV27	NA	TRBJ2-4	NA	TGTGCCAGCAGTTTCGATGGCAAAAACATTCAGTACTTC	CASSFDGKNIQYF